The entry below gives a single T cell receptor beta chain sequence along with its context. The sample belongs to a study of blood T cell repertoires in COVID-19. Study information: Samples came from the United States, Italy and Spain, spanning acute and convalescent COVID-19. PBMCs, B-cell-depleted T cells, or T cells provided the cDNA or gDNA that made up the material.

This CDR3 comprises 14 residues. Deletions cut 0 bases from V and 8 bases from J, with 11 bases between. Germline CDR1 SGHVS, CDR2 FQNEAQ. Clones were sequenced by immunoSEQ multiplex PCR, and TCRdb holds only the in-frame ones, with some missing. The data hold a few hundred thousand clones, with 80% to 90% observed a single time. The genes are TRBV7-8 and TRBJ1-3; no clear D gene. Sequenced sample: peripheral blood. This TCR was recovered from a woman of 80 years or more with acute or convalescent COVID-19. Written as DNA, the CDR3 is TGTGCCAGCAGCTTAGCGGAGGGAACGGACACCATATATTTT. Its protein product is CASSLAEGTDTIYF. Looking up the rest from reference TRBV7-8 and TRBJ1-3 gives the full variable domain: GAGVSQSPRYKVAKRGQDVALRCDPISGHVSLFWYQQALGQGPEFLTYFQNEAQLDKSGLPSDRFFAERPEGSVSTLKIQRTQQEDSAVYLCASSLAEGTDTIYFGEGSWLTVV.